The next 4 T cell receptor beta chains were all read from a single sample in a study of stem cell transplantation in POMP-related autoinflammatory disease. Clones were read by immunoSEQ multiplex PCR, and TCRdb kept only the in-frame ones, dropping some. Of some 65,000 clones listed, roughly 91% are singletons. The source material was CD4+ T cells from PBMCs, sampled after stem cell transplantation. All receptors come from a human patient with POMP-related autoinflammation and immune dysregulation (PRAID). Part of the T cells may come from the graft donor.

J is TRBJ2-3 and V is TRBV30, with D maybe TRBD1 (5 bases). The CDR3 covers 12 residues. Germline CDR1 and CDR2: GTSNPN and SVGIG (reference sequence). The ends were cut back, 2 bases at V and 4 bases at J, with 7 bases in the middle. Here the CDR3 DNA reads TGTGCCTGGAGTAAGGGGCCAGATACGCAGTATTTT. It yields the protein CAWSKGPDTQYF.

V and J are TRBV3-1 (or the pseudogene TRBV3-2) and TRBJ2-7, with 9 bases identical to TRBD1. This CDR3 is built from 17 residues. Germline V gene data show CDR1 as LGHDT and CDR2 as YNNKEL (reference sequence). V was clipped by 0 bases and J by 1 base; unmatched bases: 7. CDR3 coding DNA: TGTGCCAGCAGCCAAGAACTTGGGACAGGGTCATCCTACGAGCAGTACTTC. As protein: CASSQELGTGSSYEQYF.

This chain joins TRBV19 and TRBJ1-1, with D hard to call. CDR1 is LNHDA, CDR2 SQIVND, per germline (reference sequence). V was shortened by 0 bases and J by 8 bases, with 10 bases between the two germline ends. The CDR3 contains 13 residues. As DNA, the CDR3 is TGTGCCAGTAGTATAGACCGGCTAACAGAAGCTTTCTTT. It yields the protein CASSIDRLTEAFF.

The chain carries TRBV19 and TRBJ2-3; D is uncertain. This CDR3 has 15 amino acids. CDR1 is LNHDA and CDR2 is SQIVND in the germline V gene (reference sequence). Trimming removed 7 bases from V and 6 bases from J, with 20 bases in between. The CDR3 is CASNQPHRASDTQYF. Written as DNA, the CDR3 is TGTGCCAGTAACCAGCCCCACCGAGCGTCCGATACGCAGTATTTT.